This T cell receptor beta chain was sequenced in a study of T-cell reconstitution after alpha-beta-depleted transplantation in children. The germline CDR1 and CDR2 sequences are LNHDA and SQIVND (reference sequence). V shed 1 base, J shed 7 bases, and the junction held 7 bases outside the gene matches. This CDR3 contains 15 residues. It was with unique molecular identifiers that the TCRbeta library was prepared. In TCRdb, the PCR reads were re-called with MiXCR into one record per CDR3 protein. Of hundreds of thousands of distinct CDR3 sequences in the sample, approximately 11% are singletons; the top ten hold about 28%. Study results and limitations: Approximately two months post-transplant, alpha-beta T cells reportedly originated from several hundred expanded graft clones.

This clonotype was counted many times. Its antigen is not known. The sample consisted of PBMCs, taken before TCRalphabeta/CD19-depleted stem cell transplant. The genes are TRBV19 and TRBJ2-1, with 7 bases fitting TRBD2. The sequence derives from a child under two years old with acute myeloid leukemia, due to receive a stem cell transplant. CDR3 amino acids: CASSIVAGRPNEQFF. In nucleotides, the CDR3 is TGTGCCAGTAGTATAGTAGCGGGCAGGCCTAATGAGCAGTTCTTC.